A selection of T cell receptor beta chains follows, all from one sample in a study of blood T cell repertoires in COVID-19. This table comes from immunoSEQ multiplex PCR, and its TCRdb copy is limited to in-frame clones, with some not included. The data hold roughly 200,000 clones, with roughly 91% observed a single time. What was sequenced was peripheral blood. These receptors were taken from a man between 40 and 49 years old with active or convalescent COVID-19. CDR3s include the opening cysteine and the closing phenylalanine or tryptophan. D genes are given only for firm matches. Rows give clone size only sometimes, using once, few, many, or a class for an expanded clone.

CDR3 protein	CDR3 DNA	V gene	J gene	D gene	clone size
CASSFGGQGNEKLFF	TGTGCCAGCAGTTTTGGGGGACAGGGTAATGAAAAACTGTTTTTT	TRBV28	TRBJ1-4	TRBD1	NA
CASSSWGSSGGDTDTQYF	TGTGCCAGCAGCTCTTGGGGGTCTAGCGGGGGAGATACAGATACGCAGTATTTT	TRBV5-5	TRBJ2-3	TRBD2	NA
CAWRPIIGPGYGYTF	TGTGCCTGGAGACCTATTATTGGCCCAGGGTATGGCTACACCTTC	TRBV30	TRBJ1-2	NA	once
CSVEAAGRGEKLFF	TGCAGCGTTGAGGCGGCGGGCAGGGGTGAAAAACTGTTTTTT	TRBV29-1	TRBJ1-4	NA	NA
CAISQDRVLYEQYF	TGTGCCATCAGCCAGGACAGGGTGCTCTACGAGCAGTACTTC	TRBV10-3	TRBJ2-7	TRBD1	NA
CASSQVQGAYQPQHF	TGCGCCAGCAGCCAAGTACAGGGGGCCTATCAGCCCCAGCATTTT	TRBV4-1	TRBJ1-5	TRBD1	NA
CASRRGGGATEAFF	TGTGCCAGCAGACGGGGCGGCGGGGCCACTGAAGCTTTCTTT	TRBV3-1/TRBV3-2	TRBJ1-1	NA	NA
CASSQRETGTYEQYF	TGTGCCAGCAGCCAAAGAGAGACAGGCACCTACGAGCAGTACTTC	TRBV6-2/TRBV6-3	TRBJ2-7	NA	NA
CASSSGVLYGYTF	TGTGCCAGCAGCTCCGGGGTTCTTTATGGCTACACCTTC	TRBV7-9	TRBJ1-2	NA	NA
CATSAGETQYF	TGTGCCACCAGTGCGGGGGAGACCCAGTACTTC	TRBV24-1	TRBJ2-5	NA	NA
CASGESTGELFF	TGTGCCAGCGGGGAGAGCACCGGGGAGCTGTTTTTT	TRBV6-7	TRBJ2-2	NA	NA
CASSKPISSPRGTDNQPQHF	TGTGCCAGCAGCAAACCCATTAGTAGCCCACGCGGGACAGATAATCAGCCCCAGCATTTT	TRBV21-1	TRBJ1-5	NA	NA
CASSLDPGSGNTIYF	TGTGCCAGCAGCTTAGACCCGGGGTCTGGAAACACCATATATTTT	TRBV11-3	TRBJ1-3	NA	NA
CASSFRGQAYEQYF	TGTGCCAGCAGTTTTCGGGGACAGGCCTACGAGCAGTACTTC	TRBV5-4	TRBJ2-7	TRBD1	NA
CASSRDRGNQPQHF	TGTGCCAGCAGTCGGGACAGGGGGAATCAGCCCCAGCATTTT	TRBV6-5	TRBJ1-5	TRBD1	NA
CASTRRGSSNQPQHF	TGTGCCAGTACCCGGCGCGGGAGCAGCAATCAGCCCCAGCATTTT	TRBV19	TRBJ1-5	NA	NA
CATRGQQYEQYF	TGTGCCACCAGAGGACAGCAATACGAGCAGTACTTC	TRBV15	TRBJ2-7	NA	NA
CASSPPGGMTEAFF	TGTGCCAGCAGTCCCCCGGGGGGTATGACTGAAGCTTTCTTT	TRBV28	TRBJ1-1	NA	NA
CSASDSNQPQHF	TGCAGTGCTAGTGACTCTAATCAGCCCCAGCATTTT	TRBV20-1	TRBJ1-5	NA	NA
CASSRERQVPGELFF	TGTGCCAGCTCACGAGAGAGACAAGTCCCCGGGGAGCTGTTTTTT	TRBV18	TRBJ2-2	NA	NA
CASSPRAGAPPYF	TGCGCCAGCAGCCCCCGGGCGGGGGCACCCCCCTACTTC	TRBV5-1	TRBJ2-5	NA	NA
CASSTTGNQPQHF	TGTGCCAGTAGTACTACGGGAAATCAGCCCCAGCATTTT	TRBV19	TRBJ1-5	NA	NA
CASSPTRVPPSSNQPQHF	TGTGCCAGCAGTCCGACCCGGGTTCCGCCGAGTAGCAATCAGCCCCAGCATTTT	TRBV6-6	TRBJ1-5	NA	NA
CSVQTGRTVTYEQYF	TGCAGCGTGCAAACAGGACGGACAGTGACCTACGAGCAGTACTTC	TRBV29-1	TRBJ2-7	NA	NA
CASSLGSRLTTDTQYF	TGTGCCAGCAGCTTAGGTTCTAGGCTAACCACAGATACGCAGTATTTT	TRBV11-1	TRBJ2-3	NA	few
CASSLTDSKENSYEQYF	TGTGCCAGCAGCTTAACCGACAGCAAGGAAAATTCCTACGAGCAGTACTTC	TRBV5-6	TRBJ2-7	NA	few
CAFDAGGYEQYF	TGTGCTTTTGATGCGGGTGGGTACGAGCAGTACTTC	TRBV30	TRBJ2-7	NA	NA
CATSDPSHSKNIQYF	TGTGCCACCAGTGACCCCTCCCACTCCAAAAACATTCAGTACTTC	TRBV24-1	TRBJ2-4	NA	NA